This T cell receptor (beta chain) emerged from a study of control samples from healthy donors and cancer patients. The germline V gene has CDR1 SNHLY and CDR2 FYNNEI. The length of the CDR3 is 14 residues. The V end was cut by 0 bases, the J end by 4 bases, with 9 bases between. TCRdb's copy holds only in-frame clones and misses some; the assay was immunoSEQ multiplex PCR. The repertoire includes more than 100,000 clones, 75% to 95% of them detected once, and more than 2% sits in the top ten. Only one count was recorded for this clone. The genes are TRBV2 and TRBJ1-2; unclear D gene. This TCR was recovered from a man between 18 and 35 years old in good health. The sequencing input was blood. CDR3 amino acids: CASSEAGVGYGYTF. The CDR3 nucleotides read TGTGCCAGCAGTGAAGCCGGGGTCGGCTATGGCTACACCTTC.